This is a list of T cell receptor beta chains from one sample in a study of identical twins. TCRdb re-called the 5' RACE reads with MiXCR, one entry per CDR3 protein. The sample holds a few hundred thousand distinct CDR3 sequences, roughly 15% seen once. The sample was also reused in another study, on yellow fever vaccine responses in identical twins.

Sequencing was performed on CD4+ T cells sorted from blood. The receptors originated from a woman in her late teens or twenties in good health. Both conserved end residues are part of each CDR3. Each record gives: D gene, V gene, J gene, clone size, CDR3 length, CDR3 DNA, CDR3 protein. D genes are given only for firm matches. A clone size is listed for some rows: how often the clone was seen (once, few, many), or a class if it is expanded.

TRBD2	TRBV20-1	TRBJ2-7	once	14	TGCAGTGCTAGAGATCTCGCGGCGGGGGACGAGCAGTACTTC	CSARDLAAGDEQYF
NA	TRBV3-1	TRBJ1-1	NA	14	TGTGCCAGCAGCAAAGACAGCAAGAACACTGAAGCTTTCTTT	CASSKDSKNTEAFF
TRBD1	TRBV5-1	TRBJ1-2	NA	14	TGCGCCAGCAGCGACAGGGGAAGGGAAGGAGGCTACACCTTC	CASSDRGREGGYTF
NA	TRBV20-1	TRBJ1-4	few	17	TGCAGTGCTAGAGATCTAGAGGGTACTGTTGGGAATGAAAAACTGTTTTTT	CSARDLEGTVGNEKLFF
NA	TRBV7-2	TRBJ1-6	NA	13	TGTGCCAGCAGCCTGGACTCGCATTCACCCCTCCACTTT	CASSLDSHSPLHF
NA	TRBV12-3/TRBV12-4	TRBJ2-7	many	12	TGTGCCAGCAGACAAACTAGCTACGAGCAGTACTTC	CASRQTSYEQYF
NA	TRBV7-2	TRBJ2-2	NA	17	TGTGCCAGCAGCTTAAGACTGGGGGGCCGTGGCACCGGGGAGCTGTTTTTT	CASSLRLGGRGTGELFF
NA	TRBV25-1	TRBJ2-1	NA	14	TGTGCCAGTCTTGGAGGGTACTCCTACAATGAGCAGTTCTTC	CASLGGYSYNEQFF
NA	TRBV10-3	TRBJ2-5	many	13	TGTGCCATCAGTGCGGGACTGCAAGAGACCCAGTACTTC	CAISAGLQETQYF
TRBD2	TRBV5-1	TRBJ2-7	NA	17	TGCGCCAGCAGCAGCGGGACTAGCGGGAGATCCACCTACGAGCAGTACTTC	CASSSGTSGRSTYEQYF
TRBD1	TRBV3-1	TRBJ2-4	NA	16	TGTGCCAGCAGCTCCCGGACAGGGTGGGGCAAAAACATTCAGTACTTC	CASSSRTGWGKNIQYF
NA	TRBV20-1	TRBJ1-2	few	13	TGCAGTGCTAGAGACCCGACAGACTATGGCTACACCTTC	CSARDPTDYGYTF
NA	TRBV29-1	TRBJ2-1	few	18	TGCAGAGATATATGCTGCTGCGTGAGGCCGGGGACGGGGCTGCCTCAGTTCTTC	CRDICCCVRPGTGLPQFF
TRBD2	TRBV10-3	TRBJ2-2	NA	18	TGTACCATCAGTGATAGGGGACTAGCGGGACCGGACACCGGGGAGCTGTTTTTT	CTISDRGLAGPDTGELFF
TRBD2	TRBV6-5	TRBJ2-1	many	17	TGTGCCAGCAGTTACTCCCTAGCGGGGAAAACCTTTAATGAGCAGTTCTTC	CASSYSLAGKTFNEQFF
TRBD1	TRBV14	TRBJ1-6	few	15	TGTGCCAGCAGCGAAGGGACAGCGGGAGAATCACCCCTCCACTTT	CASSEGTAGESPLHF
NA	TRBV11-1	TRBJ1-1	NA	13	TGTGCCAGCAGCTCCGACAGCAACACTGAAGCTTTCTTT	CASSSDSNTEAFF
NA	TRBV11-2	TRBJ2-3	NA	17	TGTGCCAGCAGCCCCGGAACGGATACCCCTACCACAGATACGCAGTATTTT	CASSPGTDTPTTDTQYF
NA	TRBV20-1	TRBJ2-1	few	14	TGCAGTGCTTTGATACTAAGCGGGTACAATGAGCAGTTCTTC	CSALILSGYNEQFF
NA	TRBV7-2	TRBJ2-5	NA	14	TGTGCCAGCAGTCACGGACAGCTCCAAGAGACCCAGTACTTC	CASSHGQLQETQYF
NA	TRBV6-1	TRBJ2-2	NA	14	TGTGCCAGCAGCCAGAGCTGGGGCACCGGGGAGCTGTTTTTT	CASSQSWGTGELFF
TRBD1	TRBV7-2	TRBJ1-5	NA	15	TGTGCCAGCAGCCAGGGACAGGCCCATTATCAGCCCCAGCATTTT	CASSQGQAHYQPQHF
NA	TRBV5-1	TRBJ2-3	NA	14	TGCGCCAGCAGCCACACCGGGGGCCCAGATACGCAGTATTTT	CASSHTGGPDTQYF
NA	TRBV4-1	TRBJ2-4	few	17	TGCGCCAGCAGCCAAGATTTCAGCGGCCTATCGGCTGACATTCAGTACTTC	CASSQDFSGLSADIQYF
NA	TRBV12-5	TRBJ2-7	few	13	TGTGCTAGTGGCACAGGACGGAACTACGAGCAGTACTTC	CASGTGRNYEQYF
TRBD2	TRBV28	TRBJ2-2	few	15	TGTGCCACCGAGACTAGCGGGGGGAACACCGGGGAGCTGTTTTTT	CATETSGGNTGELFF
NA	TRBV4-1	TRBJ2-6	NA	14	TGCGCCAGCAGCCAAGAGGCTGGGGCCAACGTCCTGACTTTC	CASSQEAGANVLTF
NA	TRBV29-1	TRBJ1-1	many	15	TGCAGCGTTGATATTCCCTACAGGGACGACACTGAAGCTTTCTTT	CSVDIPYRDDTEAFF
TRBD2	TRBV6-5	TRBJ2-1	few	17	TGTGCCAGCAGTTACTCCAACCCGACTAGCGGGGGCTATGAGCAGTTCTTC	CASSYSNPTSGGYEQFF
NA	TRBV2	TRBJ2-3	NA	14	TGTGCCAGTGCGGGACAGCCCCATCAAGATACGCAGTATTTT	CASAGQPHQDTQYF
NA	TRBV2	TRBJ2-7	NA	13	TGTGCCAGCAGTGGGCTTGGTACCTACGAGCAGTACTTC	CASSGLGTYEQYF
TRBD2	TRBV12-3/TRBV12-4	TRBJ2-1	few	20	TGTGCCAGCAGTTTAGACCGGCGTTGGACTAGCGGAATCTCCTACAATGAGCAGTTCTTC	CASSLDRRWTSGISYNEQFF
NA	TRBV12-3/TRBV12-4	TRBJ2-3	NA	15	TGTGCCAGCAGTTTAGACCGACAGGCGTGGAATACGCAGTATTTT	CASSLDRQAWNTQYF
NA	TRBV28	TRBJ1-1	many	13	TGTGCCAGCAGTTTATTGGCGAACACTGAAGCTTTCTTT	CASSLLANTEAFF
NA	TRBV5-1	TRBJ2-1	NA	15	TGCGCCAGCAGCTTAATCGGTATGGTTCACAATGAGCAGTTCTTC	CASSLIGMVHNEQFF
NA	TRBV15	TRBJ1-5	NA	13	TGTGCCACCAACTCGGAGGGCAATCAGCCCCAGCATTTT	CATNSEGNQPQHF
NA	TRBV12-3/TRBV12-4	TRBJ2-2	NA	16	TGTGCCAGCAGCCAATATGGAGGGCTTAACACCGGGGAGCTGTTTTTT	CASSQYGGLNTGELFF
NA	TRBV18	TRBJ1-6	NA	16	TGTGCCAGCTCACCAGTGGCGGGGAGCTATAATTCACCCCTCCACTTT	CASSPVAGSYNSPLHF
NA	TRBV24-1	TRBJ2-1	NA	12	TGTGCCACCAGTGTATCCGAGAATGAGCAGTTCTTC	CATSVSENEQFF
TRBD2	TRBV29-1	TRBJ2-3	few	14	TGCAGCTCGAAGGCGCGGGAGTCTACAGATACGCAGTATTTT	CSSKARESTDTQYF
NA	TRBV10-3	TRBJ1-5	NA	13	TGTGCCATCAGTGGGGCCGAAAATCAGCCCCAGCATTTT	CAISGAENQPQHF
NA	TRBV3-1	TRBJ2-2	NA	14	TGTGCCAGCAGCCAATTGGTTACCGACGGGGAGCTGTTTTTT	CASSQLVTDGELFF
NA	TRBV7-9	TRBJ1-1	NA	13	TGTGCCAGCAGCTTACTTTTGGGCAGTGAAGCTTTCTTT	CASSLLLGSEAFF
TRBD2	TRBV24-1	TRBJ2-7	few	16	TGTGCCACCAGTCTTGCTGGAGCGGGAGGGCCTGGCGAGCAGTACTTC	CATSLAGAGGPGEQYF
NA	TRBV29-1	TRBJ1-1	few	14	TGCAGCGTGGGCCGGGGGTGGACGAACACTGAAGCTTTCTTT	CSVGRGWTNTEAFF
TRBD2	TRBV14	TRBJ2-5	few	18	TGTGCCAGCAGCGCGGCCCCACTAGCGGGGGAAGTTGGGGAGACCCAGTACTTC	CASSAAPLAGEVGETQYF
NA	TRBV12-2	TRBJ2-1	NA	17	TGTGCAAGTCGCGATACTAGCGGGGGGACCCTTTCGGATGAGCAGTTCTTC	CASRDTSGGTLSDEQFF
TRBD2	TRBV11-3	TRBJ2-1	NA	13	TGTGCCAGCAGCCGGGAGGGCCTGAATGAGCAGTTCTTC	CASSREGLNEQFF